This TCR beta chain was retrieved from a study of blood T cells in healthy people across ages. General observations from the study: The unsorted PBMCs prevented any conclusive comparison of naive versus antigen-experienced cells. Roughly linearly, TCR beta diversity per million T cells fell as age increased.

A sample-barcoded 5' primer and a J-beta primer mix were used in a second PCR of roughly 6 to 11 cycles. TCRdb processed the 5' RACE reads anew with MiXCR; each CDR3 protein has one entry. The sample includes 2 million or so distinct CDR3 sequences, roughly 52% seen only once; the top ten take approximately 2.1%. On this clonotype: The antigen remains unidentified.

The CDR3 is made up of 16 amino acids. Germline V gene lookup returns CDR1 MNHEY and CDR2 SVGAGI. The V and J ends lost 6 bases and 1 base respectively, with 18 bases between them. The clonotype comes from a woman aged 40 to 50 in good health. Input material: blood. The chain joins TRBV6-5 to TRBJ1-1; perhaps TRBD1 as D (5 bases). The CDR3 region is CASRRDRIDGNTEAFF. The CDR3 DNA follows: TGTGCCAGCAGGCGCGACAGAATAGATGGGAACACTGAAGCTTTCTTT.